This TCR beta chain was identified during a study of control samples from healthy donors and cancer patients. Assay: immunoSEQ multiplex PCR; the TCRdb copy retains only in-frame clones and omits some. The data hold approximately 150,000 clones, with around 90% observed a single time. What was sequenced was blood. This TCR was sampled from a man aged 25 to 40 in good health.

Here the CDR3 reads CASSLLRDSPLHF. CDR3 DNA: TGTGCCAGCAGTTTACTTAGGGATTCACCCCTCCACTTT. V and J are TRBV12-3 or TRBV12-4 and TRBJ1-6; no firm D call. The ends were cut back, 2 bases at V and 8 bases at J, with 7 bases in the middle. The CDR3 length is 13 residues.